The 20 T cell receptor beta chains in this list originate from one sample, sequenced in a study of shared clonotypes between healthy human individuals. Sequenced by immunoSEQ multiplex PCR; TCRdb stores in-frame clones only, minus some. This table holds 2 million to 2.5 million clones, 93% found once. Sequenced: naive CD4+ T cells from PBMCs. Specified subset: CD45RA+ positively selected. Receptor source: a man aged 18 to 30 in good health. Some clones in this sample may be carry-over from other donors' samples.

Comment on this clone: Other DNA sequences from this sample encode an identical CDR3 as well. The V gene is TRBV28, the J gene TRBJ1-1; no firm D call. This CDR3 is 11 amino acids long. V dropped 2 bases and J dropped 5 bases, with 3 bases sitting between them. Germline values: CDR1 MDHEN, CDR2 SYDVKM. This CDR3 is CASSLATEAFF. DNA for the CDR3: TGTGCCAGCAGTTTAGCGACTGAAGCTTTCTTT. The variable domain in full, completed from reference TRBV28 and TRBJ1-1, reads DVKVTQSSRYLVKRTGEKVFLECVQDMDHENMFWYRQDPGLGLRLIYFSYDVKMKEKGDIPEGYSVSREKKERFSLILESASTNQTSMYLCASSLATEAFFGQGTRLTVV.

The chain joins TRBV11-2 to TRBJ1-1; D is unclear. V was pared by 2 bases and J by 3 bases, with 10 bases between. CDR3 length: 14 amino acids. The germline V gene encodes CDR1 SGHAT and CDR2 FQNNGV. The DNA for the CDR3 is TGTGCCAGCAGCTTAAGGGTTTTGGACACTGAAGCTTTCTTT. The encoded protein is CASSLRVLDTEAFF.

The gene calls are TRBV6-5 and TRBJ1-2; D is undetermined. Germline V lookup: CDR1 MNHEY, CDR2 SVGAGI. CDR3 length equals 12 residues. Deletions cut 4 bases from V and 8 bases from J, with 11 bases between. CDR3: CASSSTTHGYTF. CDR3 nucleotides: TGTGCCAGCAGTTCGACTACCCACGGCTACACCTTC.

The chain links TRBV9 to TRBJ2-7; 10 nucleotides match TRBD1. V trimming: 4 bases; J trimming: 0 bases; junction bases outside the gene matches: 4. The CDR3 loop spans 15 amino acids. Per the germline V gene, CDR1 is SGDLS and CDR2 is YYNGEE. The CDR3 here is CASSPRQGASYEQYF. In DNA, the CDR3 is TGTGCCAGCAGCCCAAGACAGGGGGCCTCCTACGAGCAGTACTTC.

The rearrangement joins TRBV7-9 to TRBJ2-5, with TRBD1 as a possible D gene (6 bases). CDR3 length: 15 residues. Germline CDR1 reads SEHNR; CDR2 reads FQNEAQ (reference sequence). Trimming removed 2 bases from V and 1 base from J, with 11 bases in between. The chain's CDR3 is CASSLNRVRQETQYF. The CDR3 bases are TGTGCCAGCAGCTTAAACAGGGTGCGCCAAGAGACCCAGTACTTC.

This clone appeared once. In nucleotides, the CDR3 is TGTGCCAGCAGTGCAGGACTAGCGGGAACAGATACGCAGTATTTT. It translates to CASSAGLAGTDTQYF. This sequence joins TRBV6-4 and TRBJ2-3, with 12 bases that match TRBD2. V was pared by 4 bases and J by 3 bases, with 2 bases of the junction left unmatched. Germline CDR1 is MRHNA and CDR2 is SNTAGT. The CDR3 is 15 residues long.

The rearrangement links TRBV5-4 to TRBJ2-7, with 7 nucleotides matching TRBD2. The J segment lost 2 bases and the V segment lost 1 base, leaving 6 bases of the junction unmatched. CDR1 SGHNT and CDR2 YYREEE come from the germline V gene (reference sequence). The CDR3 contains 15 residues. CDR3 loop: CASSLFGGGPYEQYF. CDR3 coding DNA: TGTGCCAGCAGCTTGTTTGGGGGAGGGCCCTACGAGCAGTACTTC.

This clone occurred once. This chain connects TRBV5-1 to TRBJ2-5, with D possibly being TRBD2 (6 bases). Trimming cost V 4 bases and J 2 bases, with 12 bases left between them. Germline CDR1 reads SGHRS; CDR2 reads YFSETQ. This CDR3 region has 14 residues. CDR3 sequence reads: CASSRGGKQETQYF. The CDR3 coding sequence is TGCGCCAGCAGCCGTGGCGGGAAGCAAGAGACCCAGTACTTC.

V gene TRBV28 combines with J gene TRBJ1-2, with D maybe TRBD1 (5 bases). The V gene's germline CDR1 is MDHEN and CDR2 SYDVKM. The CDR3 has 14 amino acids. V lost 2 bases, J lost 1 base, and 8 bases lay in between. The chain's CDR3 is CASSLRGGNYGYTF. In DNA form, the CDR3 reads TGTGCCAGCAGTTTACGGGGGGGTAACTATGGCTACACCTTC.

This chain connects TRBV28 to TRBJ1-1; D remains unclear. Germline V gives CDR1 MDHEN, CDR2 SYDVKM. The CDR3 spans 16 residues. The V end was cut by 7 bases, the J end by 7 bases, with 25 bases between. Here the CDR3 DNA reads TGTGCCAGCATTGGTAGGGCAAGCCTAGGATATAATGAAGCTTTCTTT. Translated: CASIGRASLGYNEAFF.

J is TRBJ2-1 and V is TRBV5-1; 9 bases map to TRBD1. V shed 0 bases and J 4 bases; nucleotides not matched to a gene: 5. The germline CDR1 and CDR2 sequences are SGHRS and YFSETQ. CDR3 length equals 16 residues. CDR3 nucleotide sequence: TGCGCCAGCAGCTTGGGCGACAGGGGGAGTTACAATGAGCAGTTCTTC. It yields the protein CASSLGDRGSYNEQFF.

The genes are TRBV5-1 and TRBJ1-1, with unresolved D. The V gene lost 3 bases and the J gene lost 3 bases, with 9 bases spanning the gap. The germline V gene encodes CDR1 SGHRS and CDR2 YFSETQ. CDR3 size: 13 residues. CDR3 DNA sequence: TGCGCCAGCAGCTCCCTAGTGGACACTGAAGCTTTCTTT. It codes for CASSSLVDTEAFF.

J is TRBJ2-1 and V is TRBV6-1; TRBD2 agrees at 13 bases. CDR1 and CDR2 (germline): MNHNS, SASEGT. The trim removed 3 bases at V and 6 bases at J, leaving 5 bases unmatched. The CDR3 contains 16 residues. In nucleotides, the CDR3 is TGTGCCAGCAGTGATGCCGGGACTAGCGGGACCAATGAGCAGTTCTTC. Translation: CASSDAGTSGTNEQFF.

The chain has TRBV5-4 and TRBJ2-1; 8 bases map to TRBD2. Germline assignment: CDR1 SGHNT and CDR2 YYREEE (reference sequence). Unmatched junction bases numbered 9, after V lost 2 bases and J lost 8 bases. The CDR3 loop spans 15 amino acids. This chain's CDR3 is CASSFGLAGGHEQFF. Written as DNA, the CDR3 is TGTGCCAGCAGCTTCGGACTAGCCGGGGGCCATGAGCAGTTCTTC.

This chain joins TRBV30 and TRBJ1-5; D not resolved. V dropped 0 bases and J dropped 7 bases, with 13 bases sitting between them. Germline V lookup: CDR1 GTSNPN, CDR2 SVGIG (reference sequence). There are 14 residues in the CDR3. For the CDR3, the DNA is TGTGCCTGGAGTGTAAGTGGGCTCGTACAGCCCCAGCATTTT. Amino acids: CAWSVSGLVQPQHF.

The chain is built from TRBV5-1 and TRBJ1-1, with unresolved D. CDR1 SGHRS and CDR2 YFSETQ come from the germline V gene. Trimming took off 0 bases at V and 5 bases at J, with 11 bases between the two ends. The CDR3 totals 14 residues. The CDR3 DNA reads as TGCGCCAGCAGCTTGGAGTGGGATGGGACTGAAGCTTTCTTT. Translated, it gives CASSLEWDGTEAFF.

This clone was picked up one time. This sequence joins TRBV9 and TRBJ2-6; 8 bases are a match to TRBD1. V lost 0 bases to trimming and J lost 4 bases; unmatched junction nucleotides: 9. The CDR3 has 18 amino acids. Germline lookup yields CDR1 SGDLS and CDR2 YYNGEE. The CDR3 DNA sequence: TGTGCCAGCAGCGTAGATGGGCAGGGGGCGTCAGGGGCCAACGTCCTGACTTTC. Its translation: CASSVDGQGASGANVLTF.

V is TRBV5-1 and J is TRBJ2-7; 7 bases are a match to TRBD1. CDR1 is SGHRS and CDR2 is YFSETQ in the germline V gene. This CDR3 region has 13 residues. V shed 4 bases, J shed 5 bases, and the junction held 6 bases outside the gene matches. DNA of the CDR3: TGCGCCAGCAGCCCGACAGGGTACAACGAGCAGTACTTC. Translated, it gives CASSPTGYNEQYF.

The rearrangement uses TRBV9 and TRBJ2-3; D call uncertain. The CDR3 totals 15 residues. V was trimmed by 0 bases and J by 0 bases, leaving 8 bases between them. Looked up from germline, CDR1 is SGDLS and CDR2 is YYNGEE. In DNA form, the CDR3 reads TGTGCCAGCAGCGTAGCTATCCAAAGCACAGATACGCAGTATTTT. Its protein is CASSVAIQSTDTQYF.

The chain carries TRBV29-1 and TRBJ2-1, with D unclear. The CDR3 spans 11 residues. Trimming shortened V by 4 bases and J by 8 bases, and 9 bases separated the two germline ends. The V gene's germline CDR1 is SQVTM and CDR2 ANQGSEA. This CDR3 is CSVVGYDEQFF. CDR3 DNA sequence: TGCAGCGTTGTGGGTTACGATGAGCAGTTCTTC.